The present entry profiles one T cell receptor beta chain with its context. Antigen: not known. The sort gate was single viable CD3+CD4+CD8-CD45RO+ cells for memory CD4+ T cells. Donors' CMV status reflects serum IgG against pp150, pp28, p38, p52. Positive selection with CD4 microbeads enriched total CD4+ T cells. The sample belongs to a study of memory CD4+ T cells and cytomegalovirus serostatus. Study-level background: Donors were healthy Belgian adults, under ten CMV seropositive and around 24 seronegative.

TCRdb's table, derived via immunoSEQ multiplex PCR, lists solely in-frame clones and lacks some. Among just over 25,000 clones listed, over 70% were seen once. The CDR3 is 20 amino acids. Germline CDR1 ENHRY, CDR2 SYGVKD. V was clipped by 4 bases and J by 1 base; unmatched bases: 15. Study observations and caveats: Of 150 to 200 reported CMV TCRbeta sequences, 65 to 85 were found in memory CD4+ repertoires.

This chain connects TRBV10-3 to TRBJ2-6; TRBD1 agrees at 8 bases. The specimen was memory CD4+ T cells from blood. The sequence was obtained from an adult in good health and CMV-seronegative. The CDR3 reads CAISGKQGALGLSGANVLTF. The CDR3 DNA reads as TGTGCCATCAGTGGGAAGCAGGGGGCACTGGGGCTTTCTGGGGCCAACGTCCTGACTTTC.